This T cell receptor (beta chain) is drawn from a study of cytomegalovirus exposure and HLA in healthy donors. General study points: The TCR clusters that emerged in the first cohort tended, a later analysis found, to co-occur in the approximately 130 validation repertoires.

Clones were read by immunoSEQ multiplex PCR, and TCRdb kept only the in-frame ones, dropping some. The sample shows approximately 200,000 clones, 88% of them seen only once. The CDR3 spans 14 residues. The V end was cut by 1 base, the J end by 13 bases, with 20 bases between. Germline loops: CDR1 SQVTM, CDR2 ANQGSEA. A word on this clone: Its specificity is not known.

The chain has TRBV29-1 and TRBJ2-1, with D possibly TRBD2 on 6 matching bases. The clonotype originates from a woman aged 18-35 years in good health and CMV-seronegative. The sample comprised PBMCs. CDR3 sequence: CSVEGDLDYQYQFF. The CDR3 nucleotides read TGCAGCGTTGAAGGGGATTTGGACTATCAATATCAGTTCTTC.